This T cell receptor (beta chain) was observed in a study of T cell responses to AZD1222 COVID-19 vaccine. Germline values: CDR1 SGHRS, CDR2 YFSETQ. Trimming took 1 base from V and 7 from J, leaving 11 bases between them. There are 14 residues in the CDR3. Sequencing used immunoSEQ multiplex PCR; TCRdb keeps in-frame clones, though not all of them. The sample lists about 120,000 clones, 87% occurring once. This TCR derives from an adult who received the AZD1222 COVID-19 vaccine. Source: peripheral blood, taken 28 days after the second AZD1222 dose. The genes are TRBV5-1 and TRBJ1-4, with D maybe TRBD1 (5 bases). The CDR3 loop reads CASSLTGLGEKLFF. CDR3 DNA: TGCGCCAGCAGCTTGACAGGACTAGGTGAAAAACTGTTTTTT.